What follows are 4 T cell receptor beta chains derived from one specimen sequenced in a study of early T cells in non-severe SARS-CoV-2 infection. TCRdb re-derived calls from the 5' RACE reads in MiXCR, one entry per CDR3 protein. The table lists tens of thousands of distinct CDR3 sequences, 20% of them singletons, with approximately 15% in the top ten. Sequenced here: whole blood, sampled at baseline. Source of these receptors: an adult who was a healthcare worker with PCR-confirmed SARS-CoV-2 infection or an uninfected control (not recorded which).

This clonotype has ten or more counts. V and J are TRBV12-3 or TRBV12-4 and TRBJ2-2, with D perhaps matching TRBD2 (5 bases). This CDR3 contains 14 residues. V shed 6 bases and J shed 5 bases, with 13 bases lying between them. Written as DNA, the CDR3 is TGTGCCAGCAGAAAAGGGCTAGCAACCGGGGAGCTGTTTTTT. Translated, it gives CASRKGLATGELFF.

V usage is TRBV4-1 and J usage is TRBJ2-7; D is unclear. Trimming left V 0 bases short and J 6 bases short, with 15 bases between. This CDR3 comprises 15 residues. Germline V gives CDR1 MGHRA, CDR2 YSYEKL. The CDR3 here is CASSQDTVNLAEQYF. CDR3 sequence (DNA): TGCGCCAGCAGCCAAGATACCGTTAATTTGGCCGAGCAGTACTTC.

This clonotype was counted only a few times. CDR3 sequence: CASSDPPPNEQFF. Here the CDR3 DNA reads TGTGCCAGCAGCGACCCCCCCCCGAATGAGCAGTTCTTC. The chain employs TRBV7-9 and TRBJ2-1, with D unresolved. The germline V gene has CDR1 SEHNR and CDR2 FQNEAQ (reference sequence). The CDR3 runs 13 residues. V lost 5 bases and J 7 bases, leaving 12 bases between the germline ends.

This clonotype was detected ten times or more. V usage is TRBV7-2 and J usage is TRBJ1-1; a possible D gene is TRBD1 (6 bases). CDR3 length: 14 residues. V was pared by 1 base and J by 3 bases, with 9 bases between. Germline V gene lookup returns CDR1 SGHTA and CDR2 FQGNSA. CDR3 protein: CASSLEAGDTEAFF. CDR3 sequence (DNA): TGTGCCAGCAGCTTAGAGGCAGGGGACACTGAAGCTTTCTTT.